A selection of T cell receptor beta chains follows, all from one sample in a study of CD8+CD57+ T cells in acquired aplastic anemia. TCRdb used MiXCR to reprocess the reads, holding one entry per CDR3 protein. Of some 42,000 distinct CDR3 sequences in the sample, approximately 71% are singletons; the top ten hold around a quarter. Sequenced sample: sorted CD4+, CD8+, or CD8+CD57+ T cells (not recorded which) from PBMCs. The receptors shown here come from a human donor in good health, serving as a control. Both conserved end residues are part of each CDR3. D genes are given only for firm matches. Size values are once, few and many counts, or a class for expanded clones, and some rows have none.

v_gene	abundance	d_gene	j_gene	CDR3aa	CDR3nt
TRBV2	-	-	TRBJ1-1	CASSETRGPNTEAFF	TGTGCCAGCAGTGAAACACGGGGTCCTAACACTGAAGCTTTCTTT
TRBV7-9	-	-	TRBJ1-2	CASSYGSNYGYTF	TGTGCCAGCAGCTACGGGTCGAACTATGGCTACACCTTC
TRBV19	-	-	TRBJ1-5	CASSIVGQRNQPQHF	TGTGCCAGTAGTATAGTCGGACAGAGGAATCAGCCCCAGCATTTT
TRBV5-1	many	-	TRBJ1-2	CASKTLYGAGDGYTF	TGCGCCAGCAAGACATTGTATGGTGCGGGGGATGGCTACACCTTC
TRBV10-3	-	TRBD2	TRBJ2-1	CAVKRESDEQFF	TGTGCCGTAAAGCGGGAGTCCGATGAGCAGTTCTTC
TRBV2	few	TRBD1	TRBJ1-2	CANGQGTLTDYGYTF	TGTGCCAACGGACAGGGGACCCTTACGGACTATGGCTACACCTTC
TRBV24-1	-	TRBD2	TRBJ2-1	CATSDPVGGNNNEQFF	TGTGCCACCAGTGACCCTGTCGGGGGGAACAACAATGAGCAGTTCTTC
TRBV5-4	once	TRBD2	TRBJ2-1	CASSLSGGDYNEQFF	TGTGCCAGCAGCTTAAGCGGGGGCGACTACAATGAGCAGTTCTTC
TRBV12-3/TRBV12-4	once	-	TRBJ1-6	CASSSTQGPLHF	TGTGCCAGCAGTTCCACACAGGGCCCCCTCCACTTT
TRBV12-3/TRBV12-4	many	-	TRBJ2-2	CASSLGSLTPNTGELFF	TGTGCCAGCAGTTTAGGTAGCTTAACTCCGAACACCGGGGAGCTGTTTTTT